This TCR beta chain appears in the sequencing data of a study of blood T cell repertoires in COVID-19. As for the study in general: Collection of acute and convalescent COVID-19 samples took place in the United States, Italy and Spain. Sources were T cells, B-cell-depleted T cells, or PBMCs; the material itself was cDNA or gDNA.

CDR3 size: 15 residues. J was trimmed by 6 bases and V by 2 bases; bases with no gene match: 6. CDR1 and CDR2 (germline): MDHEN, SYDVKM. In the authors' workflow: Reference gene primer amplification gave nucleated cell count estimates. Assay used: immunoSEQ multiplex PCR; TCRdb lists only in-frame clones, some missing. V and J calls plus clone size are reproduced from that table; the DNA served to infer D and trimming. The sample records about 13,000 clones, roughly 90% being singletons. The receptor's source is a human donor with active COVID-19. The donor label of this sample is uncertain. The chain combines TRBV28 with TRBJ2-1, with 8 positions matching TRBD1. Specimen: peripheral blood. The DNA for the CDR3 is TGTGCCAGCAGTTTACCACAGGGGGGAGGCAATGAGCAGTTCTTC. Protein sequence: CASSLPQGGGNEQFF.